This entry lists 3 T cell receptor beta chains sequenced from one sample in a study of T cells in Graves' hyperthyroidism and ophthalmopathy. Amplified regions were TCR beta CDR3 sequences from RNA transcripts. During a first-round RT-PCR of the TCR CDR3, the HTBI primer set was used. TCRdb redid the calling of the multiplex PCR reads with MiXCR, one entry per CDR3 protein. The sample lists a few hundred thousand distinct CDR3 sequences, more than 15% seen once, with roughly 7.3% in the top ten. The specimen sequenced was blood. These receptors were obtained from a woman aged 25 to 39 with Graves' hyperthyroidism.

The V and J genes are TRBV20-1 and TRBJ2-1; the D gene is possibly TRBD2 (6 bases). V lost 5 bases and J lost 0, with 11 bases in between. This CDR3 spans 14 amino acids. Germline V CDR1 and CDR2: DFQATT, SNEGSKA (reference sequence). The chain's CDR3 is CSAVTGVSYNEQFF. In DNA form, the CDR3 reads TGCAGTGCTGTGACGGGGGTCTCCTACAATGAGCAGTTCTTC.

This clonotype was detected ten times or more. The J gene is TRBJ1-3, the V gene TRBV12-3 or TRBV12-4; D gene unclear. There are 17 residues in the CDR3. V lost 0 bases and J 3 bases, leaving 15 bases between the germline ends. The CDR3 DNA is TGTGCCAGCAGTTTAGCCTTTCCTGGCGGAGGTGGAAACACCATATATTTT. Translation: CASSLAFPGGGGNTIYF.

This clonotype was recorded a few times. The chain uses TRBV7-2 and TRBJ2-5; the D gene is possibly TRBD2 (5 bases). The ends were cut back, 5 bases at V and 1 base at J, with 11 bases in the middle. The CDR3 is made up of 14 amino acids. CDR1 and CDR2 from the germline V gene are SGHTA and FQGNSA. CDR3 bases: TGTGCCAGCAGCCACGGACGGGGCCAAGAGACCCAGTACTTC. Protein sequence: CASSHGRGQETQYF.